These T cell receptor beta chains were read from a single sample in a study of blood T cells in healthy people across ages. TCRdb re-analysed the 5' RACE reads in MiXCR, keeping a single row per CDR3 protein. The data show about 1,500,000 distinct CDR3 sequences, over 25% seen once. Sequencing was performed on blood. The receptor source for this set is a woman aged 25 to 39 in good health. Both conserved end residues are part of each CDR3. D genes are given only for firm matches. Size is omitted from some rows. Given values are once, few, many or a class for expanded clones.

v_call	j_call	d_call	clone_size	cdr3_length	cdr3_aa	cdr3_nt
TRBV6-5	TRBJ1-1	.	.	14	CASSYSSQNTEAFF	TGTGCCAGCAGTTACTCGAGCCAGAACACTGAAGCTTTCTTT
TRBV5-1	TRBJ2-3	TRBD1	many	15	CASSPMGQTADTQYF	TGCGCCAGCAGCCCCATGGGACAGACCGCAGATACGCAGTATTTT
TRBV20-1	TRBJ2-3	.	few	19	CSARDFGGMHGPGRDTQYF	TGCAGTGCTAGAGATTTCGGAGGAATGCACGGGCCGGGGAGAGATACGCAGTATTTT
TRBV29-1	TRBJ1-1	.	.	14	CSVVPRLSYTEAFF	TGCAGCGTTGTGCCCCGCTTATCGTACACTGAAGCTTTCTTT
TRBV7-2	TRBJ2-5	.	.	13	CASSLTLQETRYF	TGTGCCAGCAGCTTAACCCTCCAAGAGACCCGGTACTTC
TRBV25-1	TRBJ2-2	.	few	13	CASSGLSPGELFF	TGTGCCAGCAGTGGTCTCAGCCCCGGGGAGCTGTTTTTT
TRBV4-3	TRBJ2-1	.	many	17	CASSQDVTQGSGNEQFF	TGCGCCAGCAGCCAAGACGTGACGCAGGGTTCAGGCAATGAGCAGTTCTTC
TRBV28	TRBJ1-2	TRBD1	.	13	CASSSGQLSGSTF	TGTGCCAGCAGTTCGGGACAGCTGAGCGGGTCCACCTTC
TRBV11-2	TRBJ2-3	.	.	14	CASSQRTFPDTQYF	TGTGCCAGCAGCCAAAGGACCTTCCCAGATACGCAGTATTTT
TRBV27	TRBJ2-7	TRBD1	few	15	CASSLSGQGLYEQYF	TGTGCCAGCAGTTTATCGGGACAGGGTCTTTACGAGCAGTACTTC
TRBV6-5	TRBJ2-1	.	many	15	CASSYWDPRGGEQFF	TGTGCCAGCAGTTACTGGGACCCGAGAGGGGGTGAGCAGTTCTTC
TRBV20-1	TRBJ2-3	.	.	16	CSARDYVGGSTDTQYF	TGCAGTGCTAGAGATTATGTCGGGGGTAGCACAGATACGCAGTATTTT
TRBV29-1	TRBJ2-5	TRBD1	many	12	CSHRGRGETQYF	TGCAGCCACAGGGGGCGAGGAGAGACCCAGTACTTC
TRBV28	TRBJ1-1	.	.	14	CASTSTGFSAEAFF	TGTGCCAGCACTTCCACAGGGTTTAGCGCTGAAGCTTTCTTT
TRBV5-4	TRBJ2-7	.	few	14	CASSSMGQVYEQYF	TGTGCCAGCAGCTCCATGGGGCAGGTCTACGAGCAGTACTTC
TRBV4-3	TRBJ2-3	.	.	14	CASRLVVSADTQYF	TGCGCCAGCCGCCTGGTGGTATCGGCGGATACGCAGTATTTT
TRBV13	TRBJ2-7	.	.	15	CASSSTGRLKDEQYF	TGTGCCAGCAGCTCAACAGGCAGGTTGAAGGACGAGCAGTACTTC
TRBV19	TRBJ2-4	.	few	15	CASSRGDFQKDVQYF	TGTGCCAGTAGTAGAGGGGACTTTCAAAAGGACGTTCAGTACTTC
TRBV20-1	TRBJ1-2	.	.	13	CSANEGLQAGYTF	TGCAGTGCTAACGAGGGGCTACAAGCTGGCTACACCTTC
TRBV27	TRBJ2-5	.	once	13	CAPRGGGGETQYF	TGTGCCCCCAGGGGGGGGGGTGGGGAGACCCAGTACTTC
TRBV6-2/TRBV6-3	TRBJ2-5	.	few	16	CASSTSPDGVWETQYF	TGTGCCAGCAGCACGTCGCCGGATGGGGTGTGGGAGACCCAGTACTTC
TRBV7-2	TRBJ1-5	.	few	16	CASSLDPTGGSQPQHF	TGTGCCAGCAGCTTAGACCCGACCGGGGGGTCTCAGCCCCAGCATTTT
TRBV29-1	TRBJ2-3	TRBD2	.	16	CSVGVHTSGTTDTQYF	TGCAGCGTTGGGGTTCATACTAGCGGCACCACAGATACGCAGTATTTT
TRBV25-1	TRBJ1-2	.	.	13	CASSDPSGVGYTF	TGTGCCAGCAGTGATCCGTCCGGGGTGGGCTACACCTTC
TRBV6-1	TRBJ2-5	.	.	15	CASSEGRGVMETQYF	TGTGCCAGCAGTGAGGGCAGGGGTGTTATGGAGACCCAGTACTTC
TRBV12-3/TRBV12-4	TRBJ1-3	.	.	14	CASSQGRSGNTIYF	TGTGCCAGCAGTCAGGGGCGATCTGGAAACACCATATATTTT
TRBV7-3	TRBJ1-1	TRBD1	.	16	CASSRGDRSMNTEAFF	TGTGCCAGCAGCCGTGGGGACAGAAGTATGAACACTGAAGCTTTCTTT
TRBV30	TRBJ2-1	.	few	12	CAWSVSYNEQFF	TGTGCCTGGAGTGTGTCCTACAATGAGCAGTTCTTC
TRBV7-9	TRBJ1-5	.	few	15	CASSLYSGEMGPQHF	TGTGCCAGCAGCTTATACTCTGGGGAAATGGGGCCCCAGCATTTT
TRBV6-6	TRBJ2-1	TRBD1	.	15	CASSNPGTGAGEQFF	TGTGCCAGCAGCAACCCCGGGACAGGGGCGGGTGAGCAGTTCTTC
TRBV29-1	TRBJ2-7	TRBD1	few	14	CSVDRQGLGYEQYF	TGCAGCGTTGATAGACAGGGCTTAGGCTACGAGCAGTACTTC
TRBV18	TRBJ2-7	.	.	14	CVSSPRADSYEQYF	TGTGTCAGCTCACCAAGGGCGGACTCCTACGAGCAGTACTTC
TRBV12-3/TRBV12-4	TRBJ1-5	.	.	14	CASSTGRKNQPQHF	TGTGCCAGCAGTACGGGACGGAAAAATCAGCCCCAGCATTTT
TRBV7-2	TRBJ2-1	.	.	16	CASSFQTTRDLSEQFF	TGTGCCAGCAGCTTCCAGACGACGCGGGATTTGAGTGAGCAGTTCTTC
TRBV18	TRBJ2-4	.	.	14	CASSPLIAKNIQYF	TGTGCCAGCTCGCCTTTAATAGCCAAAAACATTCAGTACTTC
TRBV25-1	TRBJ1-2	.	.	15	CASSEAGTTNYGYTF	TGTGCCAGCAGTGAAGCCGGGACAACCAACTATGGCTACACCTTC
TRBV20-1	TRBJ2-7	.	many	14	CSASLTGILYEQYF	TGCAGTGCTAGTCTGACGGGAATACTCTACGAGCAGTACTTC
TRBV4-3	TRBJ2-5	TRBD2	.	17	CASSQDLGLAAQETQYF	TGCGCCAGCAGCCAAGATTTGGGACTAGCGGCTCAAGAGACCCAGTACTTC
TRBV12-5	TRBJ1-4	.	few	17	CASGLVTPGGVSEKLFF	TGTGCTAGTGGTTTGGTAACCCCGGGGGGCGTCTCCGAAAAACTGTTTTTT